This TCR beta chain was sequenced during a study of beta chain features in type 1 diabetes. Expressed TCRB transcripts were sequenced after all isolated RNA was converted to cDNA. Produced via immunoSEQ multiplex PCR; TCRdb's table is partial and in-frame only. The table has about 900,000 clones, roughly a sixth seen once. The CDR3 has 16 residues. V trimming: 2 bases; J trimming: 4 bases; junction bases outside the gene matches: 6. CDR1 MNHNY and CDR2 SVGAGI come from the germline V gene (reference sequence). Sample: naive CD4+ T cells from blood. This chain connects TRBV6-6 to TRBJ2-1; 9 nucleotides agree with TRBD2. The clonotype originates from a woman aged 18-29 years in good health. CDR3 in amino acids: CASSYPRTSEYNEQFF. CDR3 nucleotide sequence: TGTGCCAGCAGTTACCCAAGGACTAGCGAGTACAATGAGCAGTTCTTC.